These 13 T cell receptor beta chains were sequenced from one sample in a study of T cells in Graves' hyperthyroidism and ophthalmopathy. Template material for amplifying TCR beta CDR3 regions consisted of RNA transcripts. First-round RT-PCR of the TCR CDR3 relied on the HTBI primer set. MiXCR, run by TCRdb on the multiplex PCR reads, gives a single entry per CDR3 protein. The table includes roughly 700,000 distinct CDR3 sequences, roughly a sixth detected once. The sequenced sample consisted of blood. These receptors were collected from a man aged 45-60 years with Graves' hyperthyroidism.

With respect to this clonotype: A much larger clone lies a single base off, so this may be a read error. The V gene is TRBV6-1, the J gene TRBJ2-7, with D uncertain. Germline V lookup: CDR1 MNHNS, CDR2 SASEGT. The CDR3 is made up of 12 amino acids. Trimming stripped 6 bases from V and 5 bases from J, with 11 bases between. CDR3: CASSPVSDEQYF. The CDR3 nucleotides read TGTGCCAGCAGCCCTGTTTCCGACGAGCAGTACTTC.

This clonotype appeared a few times. The gene calls are TRBV20-1 and TRBJ2-3, with D hard to call. The CDR3 sequence is 14 residues long. V was pared by 0 bases and J by 2 bases, with 9 bases between. Germline V gives CDR1 DFQATT, CDR2 SNEGSKA (reference sequence). Here the CDR3 reads CSARDHKLTDTQYF. CDR3 DNA sequence: TGCAGTGCTAGAGATCACAAGCTCACAGATACGCAGTATTTT.

Only a few counts were recorded for this clonotype. The chain links TRBV13 to TRBJ2-7, with D maybe TRBD2 (6 bases). Trimming stripped 4 bases from V and 0 bases from J, with 19 bases between. CDR3 length equals 17 residues. Per germline, CDR1 PRHDT and CDR2 FYEKMQ (reference sequence). As DNA, the CDR3 is TGTGCCAGCAGCTCCTCATTTTCGGGGGACCCCTCCTACGAGCAGTACTTC. Its translation: CASSSSFSGDPSYEQYF.

This clonotype occurred a few times. It is likely a read error, because the conserved phenylalanine at the end of the CDR3 is missing. V gene TRBV20-1 combines with J gene TRBJ1-1; TRBD1 might be the D (6 bases). The germline V gene has CDR1 DFQATT and CDR2 SNEGSKA (reference sequence). This CDR3 is 14 amino acids long. Trimming took off 3 bases at V and 0 bases at J, with 11 bases between the two ends. DNA of the CDR3: TGCAGTGCTAGGCTACAGGGATTGAACACTGAAGCTTTCCTT. It encodes CSARLQGLNTEAFL.

The chain is built from TRBV9 and TRBJ2-1; D gene unclear. The CDR3 totals 11 residues. V gave up 4 bases and J gave up 8 bases, with 7 bases separating them. CDR1 is SGDLS and CDR2 is YYNGEE in the germline V gene. The CDR3 region has the DNA TGTGCCAGCAGCCCAAACGATGAGCAGTTCTTC. This encodes CASSPNDEQFF.

The V gene is TRBV24-1, the J gene TRBJ2-7, with 10 nucleotides matching TRBD2. The CDR3 covers 15 residues. J was trimmed by 0 bases and V by 10 bases; bases with no gene match: 8. Germline V CDR1 and CDR2: KGHDR, SFDVKD. CDR3 amino acids: CATGRTSGSSYEQYF. Written as DNA, the CDR3 is TGTGCCACTGGGAGGACTAGCGGTAGCTCCTACGAGCAGTACTTC.

This clonotype has a count of ten or more. The J gene is TRBJ2-1, the V gene TRBV10-3, with D possibly being TRBD2 (6 bases). Germline V gene lookup returns CDR1 ENHRY and CDR2 SYGVKD. The length of the CDR3 is 16 residues. V was clipped by 3 bases and J by 3 bases, with 15 bases between them. CDR3 DNA sequence: TGTGCCATCAGTGACCCCAGTGGGAGGATCTACAATGAGCAGTTCTTC. Translated, it gives CAISDPSGRIYNEQFF.

This clonotype showed up many times. This rearrangement joins TRBV28 to TRBJ1-1; D is undetermined. CDR3 length equals 13 residues. V dropped 4 bases and J dropped 1 base, with 7 bases sitting between them. Germline CDR1 is MDHEN and CDR2 is SYDVKM. The CDR3: CASSSPGNTEAFF. CDR3 DNA sequence: TGTGCCAGCAGTTCACCGGGGAACACTGAAGCTTTCTTT.

This clonotype has at least ten counts. This chain uses TRBV2 with TRBJ2-2; the match to TRBD1 covers 10 bases. The V and J ends lost 7 bases and 6 bases, in that order; junction bases with no gene match: 11. Germline values: CDR1 SNHLY, CDR2 FYNNEI. CDR3 size: 16 residues. The CDR3 coding sequence is TGTGCCAGCACACTTCTCCGACAGGGGGCCCCCGGGGAGCTGTTTTTT. Translated, it gives CASTLLRQGAPGELFF.

This clonotype occurred many times. This chain connects TRBV7-3 to TRBJ2-3, with TRBD2 matching over 9 bases. The CDR3 spans 15 residues. Germline V CDR1 and CDR2: SGHTA, FQGTGA. J lost 5 bases, V lost 2 bases, and 5 bases had no gene match. CDR3 loop: CASSLLASGVDTQYF. In DNA, the CDR3 is TGTGCCAGCAGCTTACTGGCTAGCGGGGTAGATACGCAGTATTTT. Variable domain in full (rest from reference TRBV7-3 and TRBJ2-3): GAGVSQTPSNKVTEKGKYVELRCDPISGHTALYWYRQSLGQGPEFLIYFQGTGAADDSGLPNDRFFAVRPEGSVSTLKIQRTERGDSAVYLCASSLLASGVDTQYFGPGTRLTVL.

This clonotype was seen many times. This rearrangement joins TRBV2 to TRBJ1-6; D remains unclear. Per germline, CDR1 SNHLY and CDR2 FYNNEI. V lost 3 bases and J 11 bases, leaving 20 bases between the germline ends. The CDR3 spans 16 residues. Here the CDR3 DNA reads TGTGCCAGCAGTGATCCCGACACAAACAGTGGGGCACCCCTCCACTTT. Its protein is CASSDPDTNSGAPLHF.

This clonotype appeared many times. The chain has TRBV20-1 and TRBJ2-7; no definite D call. Per the germline V gene, CDR1 is DFQATT and CDR2 is SNEGSKA (reference sequence). The CDR3 is 13 residues long. V dropped 6 bases and J dropped 3 bases, with 15 bases sitting between them. CDR3 sequence: CSAPVANGYEQYF. The CDR3 bases are TGCAGTGCCCCCGTGGCGAATGGCTACGAGCAGTACTTC.

There are a few counts of this clonotype. The CDR3 DNA follows: TGTGCCAGCAGTTTCGACGGGGAGCTGTTTTTT. Amino acid sequence: CASSFDGELFF. The chain joins TRBV12-3 or TRBV12-4 to TRBJ2-2; no definite D call. CDR3 length: 11 residues. Trimming left V 3 bases short and J 7 bases short, with 3 bases between.